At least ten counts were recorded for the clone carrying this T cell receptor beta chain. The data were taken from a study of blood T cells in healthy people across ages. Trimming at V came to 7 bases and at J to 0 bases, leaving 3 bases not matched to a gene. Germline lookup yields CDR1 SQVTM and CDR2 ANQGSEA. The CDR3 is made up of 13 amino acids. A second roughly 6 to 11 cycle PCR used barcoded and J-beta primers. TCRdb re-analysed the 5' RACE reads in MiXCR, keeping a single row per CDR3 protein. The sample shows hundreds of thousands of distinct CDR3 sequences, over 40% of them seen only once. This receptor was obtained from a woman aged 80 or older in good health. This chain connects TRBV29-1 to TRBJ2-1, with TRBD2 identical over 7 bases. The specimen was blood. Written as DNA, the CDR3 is TGCAGCGCCCAGCGGGGCTCCTACAATGAGCAGTTCTTC. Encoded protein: CSAQRGSYNEQFF.